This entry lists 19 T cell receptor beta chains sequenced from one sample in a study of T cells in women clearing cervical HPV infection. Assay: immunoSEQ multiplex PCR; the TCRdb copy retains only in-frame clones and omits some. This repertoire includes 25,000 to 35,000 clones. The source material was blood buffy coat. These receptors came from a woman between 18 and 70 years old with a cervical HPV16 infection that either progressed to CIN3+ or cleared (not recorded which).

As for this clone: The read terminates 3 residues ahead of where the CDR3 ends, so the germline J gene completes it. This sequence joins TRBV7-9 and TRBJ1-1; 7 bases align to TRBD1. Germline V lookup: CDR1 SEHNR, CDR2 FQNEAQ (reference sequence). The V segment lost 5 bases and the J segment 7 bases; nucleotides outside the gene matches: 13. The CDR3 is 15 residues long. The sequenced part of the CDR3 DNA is TGTGCCAGCAGCCCGCTCTCCGGGACAGCAAATGAA. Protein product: CASSPLSGTANE. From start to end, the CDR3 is CASSPLSGTANEAFF.

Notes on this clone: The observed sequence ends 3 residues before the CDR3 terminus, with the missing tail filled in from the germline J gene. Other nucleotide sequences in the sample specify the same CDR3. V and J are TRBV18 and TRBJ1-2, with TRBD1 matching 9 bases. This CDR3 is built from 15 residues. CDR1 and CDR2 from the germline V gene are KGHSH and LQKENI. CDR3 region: CASSPPGQGSDTYTF. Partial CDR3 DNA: TGTGCCAGCTCACCACCGGGACAGGGTAGCGATACC.

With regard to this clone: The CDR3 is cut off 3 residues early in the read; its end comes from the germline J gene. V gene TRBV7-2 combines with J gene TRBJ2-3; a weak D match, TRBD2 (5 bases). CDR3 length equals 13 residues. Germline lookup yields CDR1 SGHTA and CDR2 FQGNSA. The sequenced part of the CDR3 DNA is TGTGCCAGCAGCTTAGGTACTAGGGAGACG. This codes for CASSLGTRET. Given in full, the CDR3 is CASSLGTRETQYF.

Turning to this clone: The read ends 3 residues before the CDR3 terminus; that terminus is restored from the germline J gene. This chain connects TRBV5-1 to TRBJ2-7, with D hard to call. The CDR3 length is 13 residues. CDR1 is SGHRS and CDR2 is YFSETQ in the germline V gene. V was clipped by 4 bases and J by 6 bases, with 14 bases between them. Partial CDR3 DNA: TGCGCCAGCAGCCCTCAACAAGGGTCCGAG. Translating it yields CASSPQQGSE. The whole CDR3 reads CASSPQQGSEQYF.

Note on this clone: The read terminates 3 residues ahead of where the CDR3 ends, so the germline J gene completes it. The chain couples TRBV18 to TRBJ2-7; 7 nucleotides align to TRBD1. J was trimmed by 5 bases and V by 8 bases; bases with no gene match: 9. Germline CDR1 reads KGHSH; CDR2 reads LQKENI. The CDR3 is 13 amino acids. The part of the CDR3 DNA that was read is TGTGCCAGCCAGATGACAGGGTCCCACGAG. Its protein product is CASQMTGSHE. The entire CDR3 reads CASQMTGSHEQYF.

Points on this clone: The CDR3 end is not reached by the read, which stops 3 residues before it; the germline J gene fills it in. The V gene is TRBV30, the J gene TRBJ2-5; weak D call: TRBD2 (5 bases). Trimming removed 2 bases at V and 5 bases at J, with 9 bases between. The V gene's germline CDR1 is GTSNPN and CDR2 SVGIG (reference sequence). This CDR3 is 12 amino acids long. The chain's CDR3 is CAWSKRGETQYF. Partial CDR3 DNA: TGTGCCTGGAGTAAGAGAGGGGAGACC.

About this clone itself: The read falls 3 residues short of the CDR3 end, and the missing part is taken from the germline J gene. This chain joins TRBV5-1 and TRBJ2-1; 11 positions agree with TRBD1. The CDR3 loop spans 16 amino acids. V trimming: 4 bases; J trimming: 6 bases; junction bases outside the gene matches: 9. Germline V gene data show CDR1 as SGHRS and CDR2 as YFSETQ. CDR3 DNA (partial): TGCGCCAGCAGCCCTACCGGGACAGGGGGGTTCAATGAG. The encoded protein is CASSPTGTGGFNE. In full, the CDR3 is CASSPTGTGGFNEQFF.

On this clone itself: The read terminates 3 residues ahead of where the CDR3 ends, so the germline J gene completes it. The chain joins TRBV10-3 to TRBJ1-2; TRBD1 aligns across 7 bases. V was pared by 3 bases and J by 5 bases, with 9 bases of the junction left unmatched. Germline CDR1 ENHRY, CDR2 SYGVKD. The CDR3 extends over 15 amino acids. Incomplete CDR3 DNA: TGTGCCATCAGTGATGACAGGGTAGGGGTTTATGGC. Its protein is CAISDDRVGVYG. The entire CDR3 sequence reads CAISDDRVGVYGYTF.

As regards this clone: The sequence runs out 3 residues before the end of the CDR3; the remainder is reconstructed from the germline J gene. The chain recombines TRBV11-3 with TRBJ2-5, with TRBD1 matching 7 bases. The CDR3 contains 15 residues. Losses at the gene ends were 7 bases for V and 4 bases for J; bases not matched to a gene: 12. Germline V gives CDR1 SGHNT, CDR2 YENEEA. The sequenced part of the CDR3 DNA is TGTGCCAGCACCCCCGAGGGACAGCCCGGAGAGACC. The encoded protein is CASTPEGQPGET. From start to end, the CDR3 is CASTPEGQPGETQYF.

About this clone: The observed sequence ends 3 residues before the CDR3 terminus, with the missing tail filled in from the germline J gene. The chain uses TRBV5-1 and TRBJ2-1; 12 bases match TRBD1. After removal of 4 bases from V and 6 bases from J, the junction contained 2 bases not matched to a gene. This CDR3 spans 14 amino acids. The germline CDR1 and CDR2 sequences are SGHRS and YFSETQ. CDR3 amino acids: CASSAGQGANEQFF. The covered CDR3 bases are TGCGCCAGCAGCGCGGGACAGGGGGCCAATGAG.

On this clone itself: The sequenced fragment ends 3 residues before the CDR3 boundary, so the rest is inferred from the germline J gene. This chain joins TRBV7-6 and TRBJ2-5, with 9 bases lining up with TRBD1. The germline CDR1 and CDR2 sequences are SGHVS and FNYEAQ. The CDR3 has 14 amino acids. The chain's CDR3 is CASSRGQGLDTQYF. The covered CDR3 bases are TGTGCCAGCAGCCGGGGACAGGGTTTAGATACC.

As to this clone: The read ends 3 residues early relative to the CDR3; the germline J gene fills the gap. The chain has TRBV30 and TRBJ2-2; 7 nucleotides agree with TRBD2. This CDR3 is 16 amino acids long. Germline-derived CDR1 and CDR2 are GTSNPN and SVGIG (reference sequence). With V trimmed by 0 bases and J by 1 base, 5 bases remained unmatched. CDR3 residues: CAWSVPAGLNTGELFF. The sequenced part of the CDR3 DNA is TGTGCCTGGAGTGTCCCAGCGGGACTGAACACCGGGGAG.

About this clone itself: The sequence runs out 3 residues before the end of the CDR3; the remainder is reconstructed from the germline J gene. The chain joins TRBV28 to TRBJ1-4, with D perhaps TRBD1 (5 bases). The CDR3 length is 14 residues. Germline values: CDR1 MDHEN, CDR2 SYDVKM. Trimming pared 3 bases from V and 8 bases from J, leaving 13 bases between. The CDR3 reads CASSLDQGPEKLFF. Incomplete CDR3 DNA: TGTGCCAGCAGTTTGGATCAGGGTCCGGAAAAA.

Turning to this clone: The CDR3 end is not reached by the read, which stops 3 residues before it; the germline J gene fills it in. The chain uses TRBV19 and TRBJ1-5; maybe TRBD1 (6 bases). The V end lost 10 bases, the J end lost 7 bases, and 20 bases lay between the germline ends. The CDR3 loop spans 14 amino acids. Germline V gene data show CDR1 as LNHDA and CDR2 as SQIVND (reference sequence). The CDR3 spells CATQRKGGGQPQHF. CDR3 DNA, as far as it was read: TGTGCCACACAACGGAAGGGGGGGGGACAGCCC.

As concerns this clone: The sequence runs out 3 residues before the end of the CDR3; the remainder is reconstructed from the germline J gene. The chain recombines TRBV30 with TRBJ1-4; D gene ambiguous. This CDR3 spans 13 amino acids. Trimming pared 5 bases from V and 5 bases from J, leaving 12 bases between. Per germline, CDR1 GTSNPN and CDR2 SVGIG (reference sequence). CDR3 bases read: TGTGCCTGGTCTTCAGAGATCAATGAAAAA. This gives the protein CAWSSEINEK. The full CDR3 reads CAWSSEINEKLFF.

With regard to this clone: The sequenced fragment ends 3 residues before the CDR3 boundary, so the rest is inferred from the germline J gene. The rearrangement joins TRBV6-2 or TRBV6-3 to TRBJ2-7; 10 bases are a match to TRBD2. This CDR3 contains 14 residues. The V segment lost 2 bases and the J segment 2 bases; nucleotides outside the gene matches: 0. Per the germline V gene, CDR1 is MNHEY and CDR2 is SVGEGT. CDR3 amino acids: CASSYGTSAYEQYF. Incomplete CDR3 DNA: TGTGCCAGCAGTTACGGGACTAGCGCCTACGAG.

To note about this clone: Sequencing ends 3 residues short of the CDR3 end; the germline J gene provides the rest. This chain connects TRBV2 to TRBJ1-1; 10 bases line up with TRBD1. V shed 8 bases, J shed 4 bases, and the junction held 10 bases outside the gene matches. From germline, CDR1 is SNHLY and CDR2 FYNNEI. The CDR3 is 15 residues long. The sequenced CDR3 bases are TGTGCCAGCCGGGGGGACAGGGGAGGGGTCACTGAA. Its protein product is CASRGDRGGVTE. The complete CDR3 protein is CASRGDRGGVTEAFF.

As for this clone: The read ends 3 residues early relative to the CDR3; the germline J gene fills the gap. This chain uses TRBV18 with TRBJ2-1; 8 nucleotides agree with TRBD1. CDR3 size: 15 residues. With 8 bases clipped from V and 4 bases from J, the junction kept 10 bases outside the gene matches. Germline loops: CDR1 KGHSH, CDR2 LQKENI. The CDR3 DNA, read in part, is TGTGCCAGCGTTCCCGGGACAGGCTCTTACAATGAG. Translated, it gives CASVPGTGSYNE. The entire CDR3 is CASVPGTGSYNEQFF.

CDR3 DNA, as far as it was read: TGTGCCAGCAGCAGAGGACAGGGAGATTACGGC. It codes for CASSRGQGDYG. The whole CDR3 is CASSRGQGDYGYTF. V and J are TRBV7-9 and TRBJ1-2, with 8 bases that match TRBD1. The CDR3 end is not reached by the read, which stops 3 residues before it; the germline J gene fills it in. The germline gives CDR1 SEHNR, CDR2 FQNEAQ (reference sequence). The CDR3 has 14 amino acids.